These 25 T cell receptor beta chains share one sample of origin, sequenced in a study of cytomegalovirus exposure and HLA in healthy donors. 60 Vbeta and 13 Jbeta primers were used in PCR. The repertoire was sequenced with immunoSEQ multiplex PCR; TCRdb's copy has only in-frame clones and lacks some. The sample yields around 93,000 clones, 78% seen once. The sample consisted of PBMCs. All receptors come from a woman between 40 and 55 years old in good health and CMV-seronegative.

The chain carries TRBV29-1 and TRBJ2-7; maybe TRBD1 (7 bases). CDR1 is SQVTM and CDR2 is ANQGSEA in the germline V gene. CDR3 length: 13 residues. Deletions cut 4 bases from V and 3 bases from J, with 13 bases between. CDR3 loop: CSVVVRGDYEQYF. The CDR3 region has the DNA TGCAGCGTTGTTGTCAGGGGGGACTACGAGCAGTACTTC.

The rearrangement uses TRBV5-1 and TRBJ1-1, with TRBD1 identical over 8 bases. The junction had 14 bases not matched to a gene; V was cut back by 5 bases and J by 5 bases. Germline lookup yields CDR1 SGHRS and CDR2 YFSETQ. The CDR3 has 16 residues. Here the CDR3 reads CASSPWTSGGRTEAFF. DNA of the CDR3: TGCGCCAGCAGTCCTTGGACCTCAGGGGGCAGGACTGAAGCTTTCTTT.

This clone was seen only a few times. V usage is TRBV6-6 and J usage is TRBJ2-2; tentatively, D is TRBD1 (6 bases). Germline CDR1 is MNHNY and CDR2 is SVGAGI (reference sequence). The CDR3 covers 16 residues. Trimming took 2 bases from V and 6 from J, leaving 16 bases between them. Here the CDR3 DNA reads TGTGCCAGCAGTTACGAACAGGGTAGGGGATCCGGGGAGCTGTTTTTT. This gives the protein CASSYEQGRGSGELFF.

This clone has a handful of counts. The J gene is TRBJ2-7, the V gene TRBV28; D is unresolved. There are 12 residues in the CDR3. With 5 bases removed from V and 6 bases from J, the gap between germline ends came to 11 bases. The germline V gene encodes CDR1 MDHEN and CDR2 SYDVKM. CDR3 residues: CASSVYACEQYF. In DNA form, the CDR3 reads TGTGCCAGCAGTGTCTACGCCTGCGAGCAGTACTTC.

The V gene is TRBV5-5, the J gene TRBJ1-5, with 7 bases aligning to TRBD1. Germline loops: CDR1 SGHKS, CDR2 YYEKEE (reference sequence). Unmatched junction bases numbered 1, after V lost 2 bases and J lost 2 bases. CDR3 size: 14 residues. CDR3: CASSFDRGNQPQHF. The CDR3 DNA reads as TGTGCCAGCAGCTTCGACAGGGGCAATCAGCCCCAGCATTTT.

J is TRBJ2-7 and V is TRBV6-6; D call uncertain. The CDR3 runs 11 residues. The V and J ends lost 6 bases and 0 bases respectively, with 3 bases between them. From germline, CDR1 is MNHNY and CDR2 SVGAGI (reference sequence). This chain's CDR3 is CASRSSYEQYF. The CDR3 region has the DNA TGTGCCAGCAGGAGCTCCTACGAGCAGTACTTC.

Comments on this clone: One junction end disagrees with the germline gene, perhaps due to a read error. This chain joins TRBV6-1 and TRBJ2-1; TRBD2 agrees at 11 bases. CDR3 length: 12 amino acids. Germline V gene data show CDR1 as MNHNS and CDR2 as SASEGT. CDR3 protein: CAGRVAGGHQFF. CDR3 bases: TGTGCCGGCAGGGTAGCGGGAGGGCATCAGTTCTTC.

This clone was counted once. The chain employs TRBV7-2 and TRBJ2-3; 7 bases align to TRBD2. The ends lost 3 bases at V and 2 bases at J; junction bases unmatched: 2. The CDR3 sequence is 14 residues long. Germline V gene data show CDR1 as SGHTA and CDR2 as FQGNSA. CDR3 loop: CASSFWDYTDTQYF. The CDR3 nucleotides read TGTGCCAGCAGCTTTTGGGACTACACAGATACGCAGTATTTT.

The chain has TRBV19 and TRBJ2-7; D ambiguous. Germline V gene data show CDR1 as LNHDA and CDR2 as SQIVND (reference sequence). With 6 bases removed from V and 5 bases from J, the gap between germline ends came to 14 bases. This CDR3 region has 13 residues. The CDR3 DNA reads TGTGCCAGTAGGTTGGGCCAGTCGAACGAGCAGTACTTC. Translation gives CASRLGQSNEQYF.

The chain carries TRBV19 and TRBJ2-1; D possibly corresponds to TRBD2 (6 bases). V lost 7 bases, J lost 6 bases, and 13 bases lay in between. This CDR3 contains 13 residues. Germline loops: CDR1 LNHDA, CDR2 SQIVND (reference sequence). CDR3 in amino acids: CASTSDGGNEQFF. The CDR3 DNA is TGTGCCAGTACCTCGGACGGGGGCAATGAGCAGTTCTTC.

J is TRBJ2-5 and V is TRBV5-1, with 7 bases fitting TRBD1. The germline V gene encodes CDR1 SGHRS and CDR2 YFSETQ. The CDR3 sequence is 15 residues long. V trimming: 0 bases; J trimming: 4 bases; junction bases outside the gene matches: 6. CDR3 region: CASSLGQGRVETQYF. The DNA of the CDR3 is TGCGCCAGCAGCTTGGGACAGGGAAGGGTAGAGACCCAGTACTTC.

This chain uses TRBV21-1 with TRBJ1-2. TRBV21-1 is labeled a pseudogene. The CDR3 totals 14 residues. The DNA of the CDR3 is TGTGCCAGCAGCCCCGGGGGGGGCGCCGGGGGCTACACCTTC. Translating it yields CASSPGGGAGGYTF.

The chain carries TRBV27 and TRBJ1-2; D perhaps matches TRBD1 (5 bases). This CDR3 contains 14 residues. Between the trimmed V and J ends, which lost 5 bases and 8 bases, there was a span of 18 bases. The germline V gene encodes CDR1 MNHEY and CDR2 SMNVEV (reference sequence). This CDR3 is CASSVSGGVLGYTF. The CDR3 DNA sequence: TGTGCCAGCAGTGTGTCAGGAGGGGTCCTGGGCTACACCTTC.

This rearrangement joins TRBV25-1 to TRBJ1-2; D uncertain. From germline, CDR1 is MGHDK and CDR2 SYGVNS. This CDR3 spans 13 amino acids. V was trimmed by 1 base and J by 5 bases, leaving 8 bases between them. Here the CDR3 reads CASSESLRYGYTF. The CDR3, as DNA: TGTGCCAGCAGTGAATCGTTGAGATATGGCTACACCTTC.

The chain links TRBV27 to TRBJ1-1; no definite D call. V was clipped by 5 bases and J by 5 bases, with 6 bases between them. CDR1 MNHEY and CDR2 SMNVEV come from the germline V gene (reference sequence). The CDR3 covers 11 residues. Here the CDR3 reads CASSGRTEAFF. The DNA of the CDR3 is TGTGCCAGCAGTGGGAGAACTGAAGCTTTCTTT.

J is TRBJ1-1 and V is TRBV7-7; the D is unclear. The V end was cut by 2 bases, the J end by 1 base, with 5 bases between. The CDR3 totals 13 residues. CDR1 and CDR2 (germline): SSHAT, FNYEAQ (reference sequence). The chain's CDR3 is CASSLHWNTEAFF. CDR3 DNA: TGTGCCAGCAGCTTACACTGGAACACTGAAGCTTTCTTT. The full variable domain, completed using reference TRBV7-7 and TRBJ1-1, is GAGVSQSPRYKVTKRGQDVTLRCDPISSHATLYWYQQALGQGPEFLTYFNYEAQPDKSGLPSDRFSAERPEGSISTLTIQRTEQRDSAMYRCASSLHWNTEAFFGQGTRLTVV.

CDR3 residues: CASSHRVSTEAFF. The DNA for the CDR3 is TGTGCCAGCAGCCACAGGGTGAGCACTGAAGCTTTCTTT. This chain connects TRBV14 to TRBJ1-1; possibly TRBD1 for D (5 bases). There are 13 residues in the CDR3. The germline CDR1 and CDR2 sequences are SGHDN and FVKESK. V was clipped by 3 bases and J by 4 bases, with 9 bases between them.

This chain links TRBV18 with TRBJ2-7; TRBD2 matches at 10 bases. This CDR3 has 17 amino acids. The V gene's germline CDR1 is KGHSH and CDR2 LQKENI. V lost 6 bases to trimming and J lost 6 bases; unmatched junction nucleotides: 17. CDR3 bases: TGTGCCAGCTCCTCACTGAGAGCTAGCGGGAGTGTGGGCGAGCAGTACTTC. It codes for CASSSLRASGSVGEQYF.

This clone was detected once. The rearrangement links TRBV11-2 to TRBJ1-2; 9 bases line up with TRBD1. This CDR3 spans 13 amino acids. Germline assignment: CDR1 SGHAT and CDR2 FQNNGV. The V gene end was trimmed by 6 bases and the J gene end by 8 bases; junction bases not matched to a gene: 7. CDR3 in DNA: TGTGCCAGCAGTTTACAGGGGGCTCGGGGCTACACCTTC. Its protein is CASSLQGARGYTF.

The chain is built from TRBV7-9 and TRBJ1-1; 11 bases are a match to TRBD1. Germline CDR1 SEHNR, CDR2 FQNEAQ (reference sequence). The CDR3 is 13 amino acids. V lost 8 bases, J lost 11 bases, and 10 bases stayed unmatched. CDR3 nucleotides: TGTGCCAGCCCCCCGGGACAGGGGGGTGAGGCTTTCTTT. Its translation is CASPPGQGGEAFF.

This clone showed up just once. A read error may account for a junction end that differs from germline. The rearrangement joins TRBV7-9 to TRBJ1-5; TRBD1 matches at 8 bases. Germline assignment: CDR1 SEHNR and CDR2 FQNEAQ (reference sequence). This CDR3 is 19 amino acids long. CDR3 loop: CSSSHVVGRGLFRDQPQHF. The DNA for the CDR3 is TGTTCCAGCAGCCACGTGGTCGGCAGGGGGCTTTTCCGCGATCAGCCCCAGCATTTT.

This chain connects TRBV6-6 to TRBJ1-1; a weak D match, TRBD1 (6 bases). V was cut by 6 bases and J by 0 bases, with 17 bases left in between. The V gene's germline CDR1 is MNHNY and CDR2 SVGAGI (reference sequence). The CDR3 totals 16 residues. For the CDR3, the DNA is TGTGCCAGCAGACCCATTTCAGGGGTTTTGAACACTGAAGCTTTCTTT. Translated, it gives CASRPISGVLNTEAFF.

This clone appeared a single time. V gene TRBV5-4 combines with J gene TRBJ2-5, with 14 bases identical to TRBD2. CDR3 size: 16 residues. V shed 4 bases and J 4 bases; nucleotides not matched to a gene: 6. Germline loops: CDR1 SGHNT, CDR2 YYREEE (reference sequence). CDR3 sequence (DNA): TGTGCCAGCAGCCCCAGACTAGCGGGAGGGCGAGAGACCCAGTACTTC. This sequence encodes CASSPRLAGGRETQYF.

V is TRBV11-2 and J is TRBJ1-4, with a weak D call TRBD1 (5 bases). This CDR3 is built from 16 residues. The germline V and J ends were trimmed by 5 bases and 3 bases, with 16 bases remaining between them. The germline V gene has CDR1 SGHAT and CDR2 FQNNGV. The CDR3 sequence is CASSLIPGDPNEKLFF. CDR3 DNA: TGTGCCAGCAGCCTTATACCGGGGGACCCTAATGAAAAACTGTTTTTT. The full variable domain, in which reference TRBV11-2 and TRBJ1-4 provide the parts outside the CDR3, is EAGVAQSPRYKIIEKRQSVAFWCNPISGHATLYWYQQILGQGPKLLIQFQNNGVVDDSQLPKDRFSAERLKGVDSTLKIQPAKLEDSAVYLCASSLIPGDPNEKLFFGSGTQLSVL.

The chain links TRBV7-8 to TRBJ2-7; 7 nucleotides agree with TRBD1. CDR1 is SGHVS and CDR2 is FQNEAQ in the germline V gene. The CDR3 length is 14 residues. V dropped 5 bases and J dropped 1; count of bases not matched to a gene: 5. The CDR3 nucleotides are TGTGCCAGCAGCCTCCGGGACAGATCCTACGAGCAGTACTTC. Its protein is CASSLRDRSYEQYF.